This TCR beta chain was found in a study of PD-L1 blockade in urothelial cancer. Study summary: Males with urothelial cancer arising in the bladder constituted about 85% of the roughly 30 patients. Analysis of blood occurred 3 weeks (second dose) and 6 weeks after treatment start.

The germline CDR1 and CDR2 sequences are SNHLY and FYNNEI. V gave up 4 bases and J gave up 7 bases; unmatched junction bases: 8. The CDR3 runs to 14 residues. Sequencing used immunoSEQ multiplex PCR; TCRdb keeps in-frame clones, though not all of them. The sample has approximately 14,000 clones, 70% to 90% seen once. The genes are TRBV2 and TRBJ2-3, with TRBD2 matching over 7 bases. The source was PBMCs, collected around atezolizumab (anti-PD-L1) treatment. The receptor was derived from a man between 65 and 80 years old with urothelial cancer. CDR3 in DNA: TGTGCCAGCAGTGCGGAACCGGGGGGTAATACGCAGTATTTT. Translation gives CASSAEPGGNTQYF. Full variable domain (rest looked up from reference TRBV2 and TRBJ2-3): EPEVTQTPSHQVTQMGQEVILRCVPISNHLYFYWYRQILGQKVEFLVSFYNNEISEKSEIFDDQFSVERPDGSNFTLKIRSTKLEDSAMYFCASSAEPGGNTQYFGPGTRLTVL.